This TCR beta chain was identified in a study of radiation and T cells in renal cell carcinoma. Sequencing was performed with immunoSEQ multiplex PCR; in TCRdb, only in-frame clones are kept and a portion is missing. The profile shows about 73,000 clones, 75% to 90% of them singletons. Findings of the study overall: No pretreatment tumor biopsies were available for baseline clonotypes.

The V end lost 2 bases, the J end lost 6 bases, and 10 bases lay between the germline ends. The CDR3 has 14 residues. Germline V gives CDR1 MGHRA, CDR2 YSYEKL. As regards this clone: Its antigen is not known.

The time point here: blood 4 weeks post-SBRT, at nephrectomy. Treatment indicated: 15 Gy SBRT to primary tumor, nephrectomy 4 weeks later. The clonotype comes from a woman in her fifties or sixties with renal cell carcinoma. Here the sequenced sample was blood, taken from a patient whose treatment included radiotherapy and nephrectomy. The V call is TRBV4-1, the J call TRBJ1-4; D gene unclear. The chain's CDR3 is CASSQKGGDEKLFF. DNA of the CDR3: TGCGCCAGCAGCCAAAAAGGCGGGGATGAAAAACTGTTTTTT.